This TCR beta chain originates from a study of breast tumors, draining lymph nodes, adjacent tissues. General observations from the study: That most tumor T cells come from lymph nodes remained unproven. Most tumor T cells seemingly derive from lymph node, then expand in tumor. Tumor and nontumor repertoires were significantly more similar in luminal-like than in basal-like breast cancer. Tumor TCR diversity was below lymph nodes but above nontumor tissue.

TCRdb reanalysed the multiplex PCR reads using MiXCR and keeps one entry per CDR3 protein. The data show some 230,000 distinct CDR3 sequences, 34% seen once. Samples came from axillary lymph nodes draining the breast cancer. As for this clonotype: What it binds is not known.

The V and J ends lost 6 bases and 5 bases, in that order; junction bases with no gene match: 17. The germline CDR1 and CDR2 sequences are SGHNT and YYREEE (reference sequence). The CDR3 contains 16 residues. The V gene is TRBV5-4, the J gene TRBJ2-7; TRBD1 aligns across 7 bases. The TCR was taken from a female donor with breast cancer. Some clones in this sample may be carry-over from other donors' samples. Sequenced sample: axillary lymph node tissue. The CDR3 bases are TGTGCCAGCACCTTAATGCACAGGGGTCCCACGGACGAGCAGTACTTC. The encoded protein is CASTLMHRGPTDEQYF. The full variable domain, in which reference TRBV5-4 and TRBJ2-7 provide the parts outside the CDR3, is ETGVTQSPTHLIKTRGQQVTLRCSSQSGHNTVSWYQQALGQGPQFIFQYYREEENGRGNFPPRFSGLQFPNYSSELNVNALELDDSALYLCASTLMHRGPTDEQYFGPGTRLTVT.